The 19 T cell receptor beta chains in this list originate from one sample, sequenced in a study of regulatory T cells in long-lasting Graves disease. The time point: newly diagnosed GD, antithyroid drugs for less than 3 months. The TCR library was made from RNA that had been extracted from PBMCs in TRIzol. Library construction for TCR beta used iRepertoire HTBI primers and Arm-PCR of CDR3 regions. One entry per CDR3 protein results from TCRdb running MiXCR on the multiplex PCR reads. Among over 350,000 distinct CDR3 sequences listed, over 14% were seen once. The same data also contributed to another study, on T cells in Graves' hyperthyroidism and ophthalmopathy.

The specimen comprised peripheral blood mononuclear cells (PBMCs), sampled at new diagnosis, from a patient treated with antithyroid drugs. The receptors here all came from a woman in her 40s with Graves disease.

The table lists this clonotype with many counts. The chain recombines TRBV12-3 or TRBV12-4 with TRBJ2-7; D is uncertain. The CDR3 runs 11 residues. The ends were cut back, 5 bases at V and 6 bases at J, with 8 bases in the middle. CDR3 residues: CASSASFEQYF. CDR3 DNA sequence: TGTGCCAGCAGTGCGAGCTTCGAGCAGTACTTC.

Comment on this clonotype: A read error likely explains this, since a far larger clone differs by one base. The rearrangement links TRBV11-3 to TRBJ2-4; TRBD1 is a possible D gene (5 bases). With 2 bases removed from V and 13 bases from J, the gap between germline ends came to 24 bases. CDR3 size: 16 residues. The germline CDR1 and CDR2 sequences are SGHNT and YENEEA. The CDR3 loop reads CASSLTSDSSYNEQYF. The CDR3 DNA is TGTGCCAGCAGCTTAACCAGCGACAGCTCCTACAATGAGCAGTACTTC.

Ten or more counts support this clonotype. The chain couples TRBV27 to TRBJ1-6, with D uncertain. Trimming took off 4 bases at V and 0 bases at J, with 10 bases between the two ends. This CDR3 has 16 amino acids. Germline assignment: CDR1 MNHEY and CDR2 SMNVEV (reference sequence). The CDR3 DNA follows: TGTGCCAGCAGTTATCTCCAAACCTCCTATAATTCACCCCTCCACTTT. This sequence encodes CASSYLQTSYNSPLHF.

The table lists this clonotype with a few counts. The V and J genes are TRBV7-9 and TRBJ2-7, with TRBD2 as a possible D gene (5 bases). Germline loops: CDR1 SEHNR, CDR2 FQNEAQ (reference sequence). This CDR3 comprises 14 residues. V lost 2 bases to trimming and J lost 6 bases, with 14 bases between them. CDR3 sequence: CASSLRGLPVEQYF. The CDR3, as DNA: TGTGCCAGCAGCTTACGTGGACTCCCTGTCGAGCAGTACTTC.

Turning to this clonotype: Just one base apart from a much larger clone, this may be a read error. This chain connects TRBV6-5 to TRBJ2-7; D ambiguous. Germline loops: CDR1 MNHEY, CDR2 SVGAGI. CDR3 length: 12 residues. V dropped 4 bases and J dropped 3 bases, with 7 bases sitting between them. CDR3 sequence reads: CASSSVNYEQYF. The CDR3 nucleotides are TGTGCCAGCAGTTCGGTTAACTACGAGCAGTACTTC.

V is TRBV30 and J is TRBJ2-3, with 8 bases that match TRBD2. Per the germline V gene, CDR1 is GTSNPN and CDR2 is SVGIG (reference sequence). Trimming cost V 2 bases and J 3 bases; bases outside gene matches: 7. The CDR3 contains 15 residues. CDR3: CAWSRGSGATDTQYF. In DNA form, the CDR3 reads TGTGCCTGGAGTAGGGGTAGCGGGGCGACAGATACGCAGTATTTT.

There are many counts of this clonotype. The chain recombines TRBV29-1 with TRBJ1-1; D is ambiguous. Germline V gene lookup returns CDR1 SQVTM and CDR2 ANQGSEA. The CDR3 is 13 amino acids. V was pared by 6 bases and J by 1 base, with 12 bases between. CDR3 region: CSVTAEANTEAFF. CDR3 in DNA: TGCAGCGTCACCGCAGAAGCGAACACTGAAGCTTTCTTT.

Many counts were recorded for this clonotype. This chain links TRBV29-1 with TRBJ2-1, with no clear D. V gave up 6 bases and J gave up 0 bases, with 9 bases separating them. The V gene's germline CDR1 is SQVTM and CDR2 ANQGSEA. This CDR3 contains 13 residues. CDR3 nucleotides: TGCAGCGTCTACCTAAGCTCCTACAATGAGCAGTTCTTC. Its protein product is CSVYLSSYNEQFF.

In its sample, this clonotype was seen many times. The CDR3 reads CASSPPEYTRSYEQYF. As DNA, the CDR3 is TGTGCCAGCAGCCCCCCGGAGTACACCCGCTCCTACGAGCAGTACTTC. The J gene is TRBJ2-7, the V gene TRBV11-3; no definite D call. CDR1 and CDR2 from the germline V gene are SGHNT and YENEEA. The CDR3 runs 16 residues. The ends were cut back, 5 bases at V and 0 bases at J, with 17 bases in the middle.

This clonotype was detected ten times or more. This sequence joins TRBV12-3 or TRBV12-4 and TRBJ1-5; possibly TRBD1 for D (5 bases). The CDR3 covers 14 residues. V lost 5 bases, J lost 11 bases, and 19 bases lay in between. The CDR3 sequence is CASSEGPGGVAQHF. DNA of the CDR3: TGTGCCAGCAGTGAGGGGCCCGGGGGTGTGGCCCAGCATTTT.

This clonotype has a count of ten or more. The chain joins TRBV5-1 to TRBJ2-1; D gene uncertain. Germline V lookup: CDR1 SGHRS, CDR2 YFSETQ. Between the trimmed V and J ends, which lost 7 bases and 0 bases, there was a span of 14 bases. CDR3 length equals 15 residues. The DNA of the CDR3 is TGCGCCAGCCGCACCTTACCCGACTCCTACAATGAGCAGTTCTTC. The encoded protein is CASRTLPDSYNEQFF.

This clonotype was counted only a few times. The chain combines TRBV11-2 with TRBJ2-1, with TRBD2 matching over 12 bases. Germline assignment: CDR1 SGHAT and CDR2 FQNNGV. This CDR3 is built from 18 residues. The J segment lost 4 bases and the V segment lost 0 bases, leaving 7 bases of the junction unmatched. The chain's CDR3 is CASSLERLAGGTYNEQFF. Here the CDR3 DNA reads TGTGCCAGCAGCTTAGAACGGCTAGCGGGAGGGACATACAATGAGCAGTTCTTC.

This clonotype was counted a few times. The rearrangement uses TRBV24-1 and TRBJ2-1; D remains unclear. Germline CDR1 and CDR2: KGHDR and SFDVKD. CDR3 length: 14 amino acids. V lost 7 bases to trimming and J lost 1 base, with 10 bases between them. The CDR3, as DNA: TGTGCCACCAGCCCCTCGAGATCCTACAATGAGCAGTTCTTC. Translated: CATSPSRSYNEQFF.

This clonotype occurred many times. The chain employs TRBV5-1 and TRBJ2-5; 7 nucleotides match TRBD1. The germline CDR1 and CDR2 sequences are SGHRS and YFSETQ. The CDR3 covers 14 residues. With 0 bases clipped from V and 5 bases from J, the junction kept 4 bases outside the gene matches. CDR3 region: CASSLEGAGETQYF. CDR3 DNA: TGCGCCAGCAGCTTGGAGGGGGCAGGGGAGACCCAGTACTTC.

Worth noting for this clonotype: A read error may be the cause here, since a much bigger clone is one base away. This chain links TRBV12-3 or TRBV12-4 with TRBJ1-5; 7 bases line up with TRBD1. The CDR3 is 16 amino acids. The CDR3 sequence is CASSIGQDLSNQHQHF. The CDR3 DNA reads as TGTGCCAGCAGTATAGGACAGGATCTTAGCAATCAGCACCAGCATTTT.

This clonotype was seen a handful of times. A much bigger clone sits one base away, suggesting this may be a read error. The V call is TRBV5-1, the J call TRBJ1-5; D is unclear. Trimming cost V 4 bases and J 11 bases, with 16 bases left between them. The CDR3 spans 13 residues. Germline lookup yields CDR1 SGHRS and CDR2 YFSETQ. CDR3 nucleotides: TGCGCCAGCAGCCTTGATCTGACTTCGTCCCAGCATTTT. Amino acid sequence: CASSLDLTSSQHF.

DNA for the CDR3: TGCGCCAGCAGCTCCGGTGGCTGGGGAGGGACCGGGGAGCTGTTTTTT. This codes for CASSSGGWGGTGELFF. V and J are TRBV5-1 and TRBJ2-2; TRBD2 matches at 7 bases. Germline trimming cut 3 bases from V and 5 bases from J; bases unmatched to any gene: 10. CDR3 length equals 16 residues. Per the germline V gene, CDR1 is SGHRS and CDR2 is YFSETQ.

The sample holds many counts of this clonotype. This chain uses TRBV20-1 with TRBJ2-7; D might be TRBD2 (6 bases). The V gene lost 4 bases and the J gene lost 2 bases, with 15 bases spanning the gap. The CDR3 has 14 amino acids. In germline, CDR1 is DFQATT, CDR2 SNEGSKA (reference sequence). The CDR3: CSATGSGRTYEQYF. The CDR3 nucleotides read TGCAGTGCTACTGGGTCAGGGAGGACCTACGAGCAGTACTTC.

The sample holds many counts of this clonotype. V gene TRBV12-3 or TRBV12-4 combines with J gene TRBJ2-5; 8 bases are a match to TRBD1. This CDR3 spans 13 amino acids. V lost 6 bases to trimming and J lost 2 bases; unmatched junction nucleotides: 2. CDR3 coding DNA: TGTGCCAGCAGCGACAGGGGACAAGAGACCCAGTACTTC. Its protein is CASSDRGQETQYF.